A single sample is the source of the 7 T cell receptor beta chains below, sequenced in a study of blood T cell repertoires in COVID-19. The table came from immunoSEQ multiplex PCR; TCRdb's copy has only in-frame clones and leaves some out. The sample shows roughly 400,000 clones, approximately 89% of them seen only once. Material for sequencing was peripheral blood. Receptors originate from a woman aged 60-70 years with COVID-19, enrolled during active disease.

In its sample, this clone was seen once. The chain is built from TRBV2 and TRBJ2-3, with TRBD1 matching over 9 bases. The V gene end was trimmed by 8 bases and the J gene end by 2 bases; junction bases not matched to a gene: 8. This CDR3 region has 15 residues. Germline CDR1 SNHLY, CDR2 FYNNEI. Written as DNA, the CDR3 is TGTGCCAGCCGGATGGGGACAGGGCACACAGATACGCAGTATTTT. It yields the protein CASRMGTGHTDTQYF.

The rearrangement joins TRBV18 to TRBJ1-2, with D tentatively TRBD1 (6 bases). The V gene lost 1 base and the J gene lost 8 bases, with 23 bases spanning the gap. From germline, CDR1 is KGHSH and CDR2 LQKENI. The CDR3 spans 17 residues. CDR3 in DNA: TGTGCCAGCTCACCACTTGAGACAGGTTGGAATAGAATAGGCTACACCTTC. Translating gives CASSPLETGWNRIGYTF. Supplemented by reference TRBV18 and TRBJ1-2, the full variable domain reads NAGVMQNPRHLVRRRGQEARLRCSPMKGHSHVYWYRQLPEEGLKFMVYLQKENIIDESGMPKERFSAEFPKEGPSILRIQQVVRGDSAAYFCASSPLETGWNRIGYTFGSGTRLTVV.

This clone has more than one count but fewer than ten. This chain links TRBV28 with TRBJ2-1, with TRBD1 as a possible D gene (5 bases). Germline CDR1 MDHEN, CDR2 SYDVKM. Trimming pared 4 bases from V and 6 bases from J, leaving 13 bases between. This CDR3 is built from 14 residues. The CDR3 is CASSYISGFNEQFF. The CDR3 DNA reads TGTGCCAGCAGTTACATTTCAGGGTTCAATGAGCAGTTCTTC.

The genes are TRBV7-6 and TRBJ1-5, with D tentatively TRBD1 (6 bases). Germline loops: CDR1 SGHVS, CDR2 FNYEAQ. With 5 bases removed from V and 5 bases from J, the gap between germline ends came to 13 bases. The CDR3 covers 14 residues. CDR3: CASSVGQHDQPQHF. CDR3 nucleotides: TGTGCCAGCAGCGTTGGACAGCACGATCAGCCCCAGCATTTT.

This sequence joins TRBV19 and TRBJ1-5; 9 nucleotides line up with TRBD1. The CDR3 has 17 amino acids. CDR1 and CDR2 from the germline V gene are LNHDA and SQIVND (reference sequence). Losses at the gene ends were 7 bases for V and 7 bases for J; bases not matched to a gene: 17. CDR3: CASTPRVGGQGEQPQHF. CDR3 bases: TGTGCCAGTACCCCTCGGGTCGGGGGACAGGGTGAACAGCCCCAGCATTTT.

The chain employs TRBV7-3 and TRBJ1-1; a possible D gene is TRBD1 (6 bases). The germline V gene encodes CDR1 SGHTA and CDR2 FQGTGA. V lost 1 base, J lost 4 bases, and 10 bases lay in between. The CDR3 runs to 14 residues. The CDR3 is CASSLRRGSTEAFF. The CDR3 nucleotides are TGTGCCAGCAGCTTAAGAAGGGGGAGCACTGAAGCTTTCTTT. Combining the CDR3 with reference TRBV7-3 and TRBJ1-1 gives the whole variable domain GAGVSQTPSNKVTEKGKYVELRCDPISGHTALYWYRQSLGQGPEFLIYFQGTGAADDSGLPNDRFFAVRPEGSVSTLKIQRTERGDSAVYLCASSLRRGSTEAFFGQGTRLTVV.

This clone was found once. V gene TRBV5-4 combines with J gene TRBJ1-5; TRBD1 is a possible D gene (6 bases). The germline V and J ends were trimmed by 0 bases and 3 bases, with 10 bases remaining between them. The CDR3 totals 15 residues. Germline V gene sequence: CDR1 SGHNT, CDR2 YYREEE (reference sequence). In DNA, the CDR3 is TGTGCCAGCAGCTTGGGAGGACAGTTCAATCAGCCCCAGCATTTT. Protein: CASSLGGQFNQPQHF. Based on the CDR3 plus reference TRBV5-4 and TRBJ1-5, the full variable domain is ETGVTQSPTHLIKTRGQQVTLRCSSQSGHNTVSWYQQALGQGPQFIFQYYREEENGRGNFPPRFSGLQFPNYSSELNVNALELDDSALYLCASSLGGQFNQPQHFGDGTRLSIL.